The clone carrying this T cell receptor beta chain was counted many times. As yet, its antigen is unknown. At one boundary the junction diverges from the germline segment, which might be a read error. TCRdb reprocessed the 5' RACE reads with MiXCR, giving one entry per CDR3 protein. This table holds about 180,000 distinct CDR3 sequences, around 16% found once. The entry originates in a study of T-cell memory formation after mild COVID-19. For the study at large: There were largely donor-specific TCR clusters. Study-wide points: Within pre-infection memory, some responding clones were found, suggesting cross-reactive memory joined.

This CDR3 is built from 16 residues. V and J are TRBV12-3 or TRBV12-4 and TRBJ2-5, with 11 bases aligning to TRBD1. The clonotype comes from an adult woman who had mild COVID-19 (a few samples of this study predate the infection). Cell type and time point are not known. The sample was PBMCs or a T cell subset sorted from them (not recorded which). This chain's CDR3 is CASSPGDRGEREAQYF. CDR3 in DNA: TGTGCCAGCAGTCCAGGGGACAGGGGGGAAAGAGAGGCCCAGTACTTC.